This TCR beta chain was recovered during a study of blood T cell repertoires in COVID-19. The wider study: The United States, Italy and Spain supplied acute and convalescent COVID-19 samples. Sample material is recorded as cDNA or gDNA derived from T cells, B-cell-depleted T cells, or PBMCs.

Original data processing: Estimated nucleated cell counts came from reference gene primer amplification. Method: immunoSEQ multiplex PCR; TCRdb's copy keeps in-frame clones and lacks some. D and trimming come from the DNA, and the V and J calls and clone size come from that table. The sample includes about 200,000 clones, 85% to 90% seen only once; the top ten take about 3%. The CDR3 contains 15 residues. Germline-derived CDR1 and CDR2 are MGHRA and YSYEKL. The J segment lost 2 bases and the V segment lost 8 bases, leaving 11 bases of the junction unmatched. The chain recombines TRBV4-1 with TRBJ2-7; 8 nucleotides line up with TRBD1. Sequencing used peripheral blood. This receptor was identified in a man between 60 and 70 years old with acute or convalescent COVID-19. The CDR3 nucleotides are TGCGCCAGCGGAAAGCCGGGACAGGAGCCCTACGAGCAGTACTTC. This encodes CASGKPGQEPYEQYF.